Listed below are T cell receptor beta chains from one sample, sequenced in a study of CD8 T cells in ankylosing spondylitis. TCRdb re-analysed the 5' RACE reads in MiXCR, keeping a single row per CDR3 protein. The data show around 39,000 distinct CDR3 sequences, around 10% seen once. Sequencing used synovial fluid, either unsorted or a sorted T cell fraction (not recorded which). The origin of the receptors is a male donor with ankylosing spondylitis. CDR3s include the opening cysteine and the closing phenylalanine or tryptophan. The D gene is left open where the match is weak.

d_call	j_call	v_call	cdr3_aa
NA	TRBJ1-5	TRBV6-5	CASSYALHQPQHF
NA	TRBJ2-2	TRBV20-1	CSATRRRSGELFF
NA	TRBJ2-1	TRBV12-3/TRBV12-4	CASSLALGGRFF
TRBD2	TRBJ2-2	TRBV5-1	CASMGATSGTGELFF
NA	TRBJ2-5	TRBV28	CASSPWIALARETQYF
NA	TRBJ2-1	TRBV29-1	CSVEDREHYNEQFF
TRBD1	TRBJ1-1	TRBV4-1	CASSHPGGSNTEAFF
NA	TRBJ2-7	TRBV25-1	CASSEWGLYEQYF
TRBD2	TRBJ2-5	TRBV20-1	CSAQGLAEIQETQYF
NA	TRBJ2-7	TRBV29-1	CSAQPDGYYEQYF
TRBD1	TRBJ2-7	TRBV15	CATSREGQSYEQYF
NA	TRBJ2-3	TRBV29-1	CSAPSGSGNTDTQYF
NA	TRBJ1-6	TRBV6-1	CASTPGLQNSPLHF
NA	TRBJ2-1	TRBV4-1	CASSQGPGGPNEQFF
NA	TRBJ2-5	TRBV7-8	CASSLGRQIETQYF
NA	TRBJ1-5	TRBV6-5	CASSYSAGSNQPQHF
TRBD2	TRBJ2-3	TRBV18	CASFGLASADTQYF
NA	TRBJ1-5	TRBV6-1	CASSEAGRQNQPQHF
TRBD2	TRBJ2-2	TRBV6-1	CASRREGNTGELFF
TRBD2	TRBJ2-1	TRBV11-3	CASSQGTSGIYNEQFF
NA	TRBJ1-3	TRBV5-1	CASGDASGNTIYF
NA	TRBJ2-3	TRBV7-9	CASSETTEGGTQYF
TRBD2	TRBJ2-7	TRBV2	CASSDTSGRPEQYF
NA	TRBJ2-1	TRBV5-1	CASSLAQVQSTYNEQFF
NA	TRBJ1-5	TRBV6-6	CASSYSVTQSQHF
NA	TRBJ2-1	TRBV5-1	CASSQQGNEQFF
NA	TRBJ2-5	TRBV19	CASSRGAGKETQYF
TRBD1	TRBJ2-7	TRBV7-3	CASSIDRVGEQYF
NA	TRBJ2-2	TRBV20-1	CSARTGGSPGELFF
NA	TRBJ1-4	TRBV5-1	CASSSGQPNEKLFF
NA	TRBJ2-1	TRBV7-8	CASRASVYNEQFF
NA	TRBJ2-1	TRBV16	CASSQSRDRGNEQFF
TRBD1	TRBJ2-7	TRBV5-1	CASKGQGSSYEQYF
TRBD2	TRBJ2-5	TRBV15	CATSRPESGRLETQYF
TRBD1	TRBJ2-5	TRBV27	CASSSVDRGFRETQYF
NA	TRBJ2-5	TRBV12-3/TRBV12-4	CVSSLGQKETQYF
TRBD2	TRBJ2-1	TRBV12-3/TRBV12-4	CAINLADYNEQFF
TRBD2	TRBJ2-5	TRBV12-3/TRBV12-4	CASRLSGRGETQYF
TRBD2	TRBJ2-2	TRBV7-2	CASSLGGRALDTGELFF
NA	TRBJ2-7	TRBV7-6	CASSHGNEQYF
NA	TRBJ2-1	TRBV20-1	CSAKGPFSYNEQFF
TRBD2	TRBJ2-7	TRBV7-9	CASRPGGGVYEQYF
TRBD2	TRBJ2-5	TRBV29-1	CSPLLTGGYQETQYF
NA	TRBJ2-1	TRBV20-1	CSVRIGTWGDNEQFF
NA	TRBJ2-7	TRBV27	CASSGGMDEQYF
NA	TRBJ2-3	TRBV3-1	CASSPGGYTDTQYF
TRBD1	TRBJ2-5	TRBV11-2	CASSNYRGIEETQYF